This T cell receptor beta chain was documented in a study of T cells in Graves' hyperthyroidism and ophthalmopathy. Notes on the study in general: Ophthalmopathy, as predicted by the model, came a median around 7 months after the prediction. Most clonotypes expanded in thyroid above 0.001 were likewise present in blood.

Any symptoms of ophthalmopathy came after the first hyperthyroidism diagnosis, from which the blood sample dates. Fresh peripheral blood, more than 8 ml of it, supplied the PBMCs. The germline CDR1 and CDR2 sequences are MNHEY and SMNVEV (reference sequence). V was pared by 5 bases and J by 8 bases, with 11 bases of the junction left unmatched. CDR3 length: 16 residues. Researchers amplified the TCR beta CDR3 regions from RNA transcripts. Initially, a first-round RT-PCR of the TCR CDR3 employed the HTBI primer set. TCRdb reprocessed the multiplex PCR reads via MiXCR and lists one record per CDR3 protein. Here the sample spans more than 300,000 distinct CDR3 sequences, roughly a sixth being singletons. The table lists this clonotype with a few counts. No antigen is known for it.

V is TRBV27 and J is TRBJ2-1, with TRBD2 matching 11 bases. The clonotype was recovered from a woman in her 30s with Graves' hyperthyroidism that later progressed to Graves' ophthalmopathy. The sequenced material came from blood. CDR3 residues: CASSPVAGGPLDEQFF. CDR3 sequence (DNA): TGTGCCAGCAGTCCCGTAGCGGGGGGGCCTTTGGATGAGCAGTTCTTC.